This T cell receptor beta chain is drawn from a study of T-cell reconstitution after alpha-beta-depleted transplantation in children (dated by TCRdb to the mid-2010s). Regarding the study in general: The study quantitatively tracked T-cell immune reconstitution after TCRalphabeta/CD19-depleted allogeneic hematopoietic cell transplantation in children using TCR repertoire profiling.

For this clonotype: Its cognate antigen has yet to be identified. No per-base quality is available; no much larger clone lies one base away.

What the authors observed across the whole study: About two months after transplant, the apparently early recovery of alphabetaT-cell counts reportedly depended on just several hundred clones that had expanded rapidly and came from non-depleted graft cells. Over the following months the frequencies of hyperexpanded clones went down, and after one year T-cell counts and TCRbeta diversity were mostly credited to newly produced T cells. In some patients, the high TCRbeta diversity seen at day 60 was put down to recipient T cells and intrathymic progenitors that had survived conditioning.

This specimen's treatment or condition label, interpreted: allogeneic hematopoietic cell transplantation with graft depleted of TCRalphabeta T cells and CD19 B cells. The children who served as transplant recipients had been given grafts of TCRalphabeta/CD19-depleted allogeneic hematopoietic cells. Reading the germline V gene gives CDR1 SQVTM and CDR2 ANQGSEA. The CDR3 goes from the cysteine to the phenylalanine over 15 residues. Kept here is only the CDR3 DNA, which spans 45 bases and is read in frame from base 1. V is pared back by 3 bases and J by 1 base, with 16 bases lying between the germline termini. The library was made by PCR. TCRdb shows the sequencer as Illumina HiSeq 2500. Molecular barcoding was employed in the preparation of TCR libraries, with unique molecular identifiers being used to normalize TCRbeta repertoire quantification. TCRdb took the public reads, trimmed them with fastp at Q25, ran MiXCR for clone calling and kept in-frame beta chains. Rows merge per CDR3 protein into single entries with the most common DNA and genes. The sample table holds hundreds of thousands of distinct CDR3 sequences, of which 24% were seen once. Around 4.8% of the sample is in the top ten clones.

Sequenced here: PBMCs, mostly from graft donor cells, sampled 360 days after TCRalphabeta/CD19-depleted stem cell transplant. The chain links TRBV29-1 with TRBJ2-7; the D element might be TRBD1 or TRBD2, as each aligns at 5 bases. The TCR was taken from a female patient aged 2-10 years who had a stem cell transplant for congenital amegakaryocytic thrombocytopenia, so the T cells may come from the graft donor. The CDR3 region reads CSVEGPLGHSYEQYF. The sequence in DNA is TGCAGCGTTGAGGGACCACTCGGACATTCCTACGAGCAGTACTTC.